The clone carrying this T cell receptor (beta chain) showed up just once. V gave up 3 bases and J gave up 2 bases, with 14 bases separating them. This CDR3 is 16 amino acids long. CDR1 and CDR2 from the germline V gene are KGHSH and LQKENI. Sequencing relied on immunoSEQ assay v3.0, run at survey level. Method: immunoSEQ multiplex PCR; TCRdb's copy keeps in-frame clones and lacks some. The table includes 25,000 to 35,000 clones, more than 95% detected once. This entry comes from a study of long-term antiretroviral therapy in people with HIV. This receptor was identified in a man aged 25 to 40 with HIV. The starting material was unsorted PBMCs, obtained 6.9 years after starting antiretroviral therapy. The rearrangement joins TRBV18 to TRBJ1-3; a weak D match, TRBD1 (5 bases). Written as DNA, the CDR3 is TGTGCCAGCTCACCTATAGACAGCGCCGCTGGAAACACCATATATTTT. This gives the protein CASSPIDSAAGNTIYF.